These 11 T cell receptor beta chains originate from one sample sequenced in a study of patients and donors after allogeneic stem cell transplantation. MiXCR was run by TCRdb on the RT-PCR reads, yielding one entry per CDR3 protein. The repertoire has over 150,000 distinct CDR3 sequences, less than 45% of them found once; the top ten carry 33%. The specimen was blood, either unsorted or a sorted T cell fraction (not recorded which). The receptors come from a human donor who was either an allogeneic HSCT recipient or a stem cell or donor lymphocyte infusion donor (not recorded which). It is not recorded whose cells these are; they may come from a transplant donor.

The chain has TRBV29-1 and TRBJ1-2; D perhaps matches TRBD1 (6 bases). Germline V gene sequence: CDR1 SQVTM, CDR2 ANQGSEA. The CDR3 spans 12 residues. V dropped 7 bases and J dropped 4 bases, with 13 bases sitting between them. CDR3 nucleotide sequence: TGCAGCGGCCTCAGGGGATTCTATGGCTACACCTTC. Residues: CSGLRGFYGYTF.

The J gene is TRBJ2-3, the V gene TRBV5-1; 10 nucleotides line up with TRBD2. Germline V lookup: CDR1 SGHRS, CDR2 YFSETQ. V lost 1 base and J lost 0; bases outside the gene matches: 2. CDR3 length: 16 amino acids. The CDR3 reads CASSLSSGGSTDTQYF. In nucleotides, the CDR3 is TGCGCCAGCAGCTTGTCTAGCGGGGGAAGCACAGATACGCAGTATTTT.

In DNA form, the CDR3 reads TGCAGTGCAGAGGACGATAATGAGCAGTTCTTC. It encodes CSAEDDNEQFF. This chain uses TRBV20-1 with TRBJ2-1; unclear D gene. V was cut by 6 bases and J by 7 bases, with 10 bases left in between. The CDR3 consists of 11 residues. Germline V CDR1 and CDR2: DFQATT, SNEGSKA (reference sequence).

The chain employs TRBV27 and TRBJ2-1; 10 bases align to TRBD2. CDR3 length: 16 residues. V trimming: 5 bases; J trimming: 6 bases; junction bases outside the gene matches: 10. CDR1 is MNHEY, CDR2 SMNVEV, per germline (reference sequence). The CDR3 sequence is CASSPPGLARGNEQFF. The DNA for the CDR3 is TGTGCCAGCAGTCCCCCGGGACTAGCGAGAGGCAATGAGCAGTTCTTC.

This clonotype showed up just a few times. The genes are TRBV7-2 and TRBJ2-2; TRBD2 matches 8 bases. The CDR3 spans 16 residues. Unmatched junction bases numbered 7, after V lost 2 bases and J lost 5 bases. The germline CDR1 and CDR2 sequences are SGHTA and FQGNSA. The DNA for the CDR3 is TGTGCCAGCAGCTTATTTTTAGCGGGATTAACCGGGGAGCTGTTTTTT. Translating it yields CASSLFLAGLTGELFF.

In this sample, this clonotype turned up once. This chain joins TRBV27 and TRBJ2-1; D may be TRBD1 (6 bases). The CDR3 runs 16 residues. Germline V gene data show CDR1 as MNHEY and CDR2 as SMNVEV (reference sequence). V lost 6 bases and J lost 2, with 17 bases in between. CDR3 in DNA: TGTGCCAGCAGCCAATTAGGGGGTAACACCTACAATGAGCAGTTCTTC. Translation: CASSQLGGNTYNEQFF.

This clonotype has more than one count but fewer than ten. The chain employs TRBV9 and TRBJ2-5; 10 bases match TRBD2. Germline V CDR1 and CDR2: SGDLS, YYNGEE. The length of the CDR3 is 14 residues. V gave up 0 bases and J gave up 4 bases; unmatched junction bases: 0. The chain's CDR3 is CASSVGLAGETQYF. CDR3 nucleotide sequence: TGTGCCAGCAGCGTAGGACTAGCGGGAGAGACCCAGTACTTC.

The chain has TRBV29-1 and TRBJ2-7; no firm D call. This CDR3 has 11 residues. V was pared by 5 bases and J by 6 bases, with 11 bases between. Germline values: CDR1 SQVTM, CDR2 ANQGSEA. CDR3 residues: CSVYTKGEQYF. DNA for the CDR3: TGCAGCGTTTATACGAAAGGCGAGCAGTACTTC.

This clonotype was counted only a few times. The chain links TRBV7-2 to TRBJ1-1; D remains ambiguous. Per germline, CDR1 SGHTA and CDR2 FQGNSA. The CDR3 covers 15 residues. The V gene lost 5 bases and the J gene lost 2 bases, with 15 bases spanning the gap. DNA of the CDR3: TGTGCCAGCAGCCTGAGTTCGGGATTCAACACTGAAGCTTTCTTT. It is translated as CASSLSSGFNTEAFF.

This clonotype was seen a handful of times. The chain is built from TRBV4-2 and TRBJ2-1; D is possibly TRBD2 (6 bases). CDR1 and CDR2 from the germline V gene are LGHNA and YNFKEQ. Trimming pared 4 bases from V and 3 bases from J, leaving 22 bases between. CDR3 length: 18 amino acids. This chain's CDR3 is CASSPAEGRRTIYNEQFF. The CDR3, as DNA: TGTGCCAGCAGCCCCGCTGAAGGGAGGAGGACCATCTACAATGAGCAGTTCTTC.

CDR3 protein: CASSSAPQGRNTEAFF. The CDR3 region has the DNA TGTGCCAGCAGCTCAGCCCCACAGGGACGGAACACTGAAGCTTTCTTT. The rearrangement links TRBV13 to TRBJ1-1, with a weak D call TRBD1 (6 bases). The CDR3 runs 16 residues. The V gene lost 4 bases and the J gene lost 1 base, with 16 bases spanning the gap. Per the germline V gene, CDR1 is PRHDT and CDR2 is FYEKMQ (reference sequence).